Listed below are T cell receptor beta chains from one sample, sequenced in a study of response to subunit inactivated influenza vaccine. A single record per CDR3 protein comes from TCRdb applying MiXCR to the RT-PCR reads. This sample has 450,000 to 600,000 distinct CDR3 sequences; 16% occur once, and the top ten carry less than 4%. Sequenced here: CD4+ T cells sorted from PBMCs, sampled around 2 years after vaccination. The origin of the receptors is a man aged 50-75 years who received an inactivated influenza vaccine. CDR3s include the opening cysteine and the closing phenylalanine or tryptophan. A D gene is named only where the DNA matches it firmly. Rows may omit the clone size; those that give it use once, few, many or a size class.

>TRBJ2-1|NA|TRBD2|TRBV11-2
CASSLFLAGVRPYNEQFF
TGTGCCAGCAGCTTATTTCTAGCGGGAGTTCGGCCCTACAATGAGCAGTTCTTC
>TRBJ2-1|NA|NA|TRBV5-1
CASGQDGHNEQFF
TGCGCCAGCGGTCAAGATGGGCACAATGAGCAGTTCTTC
>TRBJ2-3|NA|TRBD1|TRBV15
CATSIQGTDTQYF
TGTGCCACCAGCATACAGGGGACAGATACGCAGTATTTT
>TRBJ1-3|NA|NA|TRBV10-3
CATYSGNTIYF
TGTGCCACCTACTCTGGAAACACCATATATTTT
>TRBJ2-3|few|NA|TRBV7-2
CASSLYGTDTQYF
TGTGCCAGCAGCTTATACGGCACAGATACGCAGTATTTT
>TRBJ2-1|once|NA|TRBV28
CASTGRLREQFF
TGTGCCAGCACGGGACGGCTCAGAGAGCAGTTCTTC
>TRBJ2-3|NA|NA|TRBV28
CASSTISTDTQYF
TGTGCCAGCAGTACCATTAGCACAGATACGCAGTATTTT
>TRBJ1-1|NA|NA|TRBV10-3
CAIRGRKGTEAFF
TGTGCCATCAGGGGGCGTAAAGGCACTGAAGCTTTCTTT
>TRBJ2-7|few|TRBD1|TRBV4-3
CASSQDTGTDLYF
TGCGCCAGCAGCCAGGACACCGGGACAGATTTGTACTTC
>TRBJ2-2|few|TRBD2|TRBV6-2/TRBV6-3
CASSYSGKLSGELFF
TGTGCCAGCAGTTATAGCGGGAAACTTTCCGGGGAGCTGTTTTTT
>TRBJ2-3|NA|TRBD2|TRBV7-2
CASSFKAGGNTDTQYF
TGTGCCAGCAGCTTCAAAGCGGGGGGCAACACAGATACGCAGTATTTT
>TRBJ2-5|many|NA|TRBV12-3/TRBV12-4
CASSSGTPETQYF
TGTGCCAGCAGTTCCGGGACCCCGGAGACCCAGTACTTC
>TRBJ2-1|NA|NA|TRBV20-1
CSASTGTYNEQFF
TGCAGTGCTAGTACAGGGACCTACAATGAGCAGTTCTTC
>TRBJ1-2|NA|NA|TRBV9
CASSVAAGPNYGYTF
TGTGCCAGCAGCGTAGCTGCAGGGCCTAACTATGGCTACACCTTC
>TRBJ2-2|NA|NA|TRBV4-3
CASSLTVRANTGELFF
TGCGCCAGCAGCCTCACGGTCAGGGCGAACACCGGGGAGCTGTTTTTT
>TRBJ1-2|NA|TRBD1|TRBV6-1
CASRSNYPGQEDYGYTF
TGTGCCAGCAGATCAAATTACCCGGGACAGGAGGACTATGGCTACACCTTC
>TRBJ2-7|NA|NA|TRBV6-1
CASSVGPRGGEQYF
TGTGCCAGCAGTGTTGGTCCGAGGGGTGGAGAGCAGTACTTC
>TRBJ1-1|NA|NA|TRBV7-8
CASSLDAGEAFF
TGTGCCAGCAGCTTAGACGCGGGGGAAGCTTTCTTT
>TRBJ1-4|few|TRBD1|TRBV5-1
CASSLEQGREKLFF
TGCGCCAGCAGCTTGGAACAGGGGAGGGAAAAACTGTTTTTT
>TRBJ1-1|many|TRBD1|TRBV2
CASRRTGGAFF
TGTGCCAGCAGAAGGACAGGAGGAGCTTTCTTT
>TRBJ2-3|few|NA|TRBV12-3/TRBV12-4
CASSPTTGFRYF
TGTGCCAGCAGTCCAACCACAGGGTTTAGGTATTTT
>TRBJ2-7|few|NA|TRBV5-1
CASSLANNLGEQYF
TGCGCCAGCAGCTTGGCCAACAACTTGGGGGAGCAGTACTTC
>TRBJ2-3|few|NA|TRBV9
CASSVAGNPTDTQYF
TGTGCCAGCAGCGTAGCCGGCAATCCCACAGATACGCAGTATTTT
>TRBJ2-3|NA|TRBD2|TRBV12-3/TRBV12-4
CASSPRLAGGPRTDTQYF
TGTGCCAGCAGTCCACGTCTAGCGGGGGGGCCGCGCACAGATACGCAGTATTTT
>TRBJ1-2|many|NA|TRBV24-1
CATSEASQSYGYTF
TGTGCCACCAGTGAGGCTTCCCAGTCCTATGGCTACACCTTC
>TRBJ1-1|NA|NA|TRBV7-8
CASSLAPLGLHNTEAFF
TGTGCCAGCAGCTTAGCTCCACTGGGACTCCATAACACTGAAGCTTTCTTT
>TRBJ2-2|few|TRBD2|TRBV29-1
CSVDQRGANTGELFF
TGCAGCGTTGATCAGCGGGGGGCAAACACCGGGGAGCTGTTTTTT
>TRBJ2-7|few|NA|TRBV27
CASSFSRAISYEQYF
TGTGCCAGCAGTTTCTCGCGGGCCATCTCCTACGAGCAGTACTTC
>TRBJ2-7|few|NA|TRBV20-1
CSARRSPSLGEQYF
TGCAGTGCTAGACGCTCTCCATCCTTGGGGGAGCAGTACTTC
>TRBJ2-5|few|TRBD1|TRBV7-2
CASSPRAGTGPETQYF
TGTGCCAGCAGCCCTCGAGCCGGGACAGGGCCAGAGACCCAGTACTTC
>TRBJ2-7|few|TRBD2|TRBV7-2
CASSLVAGSEQYF
TGTGCCAGCAGCTTGGTAGCGGGAAGCGAGCAGTACTTC
>TRBJ1-5|NA|TRBD1|TRBV2
CASRRDRYSNQPQHF
TGTGCCAGCAGGAGGGACAGATATAGCAATCAGCCCCAGCATTTT